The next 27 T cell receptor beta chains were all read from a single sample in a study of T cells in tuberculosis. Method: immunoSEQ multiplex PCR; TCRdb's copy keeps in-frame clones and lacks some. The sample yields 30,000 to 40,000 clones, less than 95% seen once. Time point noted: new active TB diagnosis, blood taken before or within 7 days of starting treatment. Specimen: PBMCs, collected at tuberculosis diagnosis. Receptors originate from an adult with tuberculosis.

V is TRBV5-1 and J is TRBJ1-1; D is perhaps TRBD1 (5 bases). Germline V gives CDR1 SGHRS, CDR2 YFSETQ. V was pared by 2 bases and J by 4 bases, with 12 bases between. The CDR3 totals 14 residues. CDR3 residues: CASSFRPGLTEAFF. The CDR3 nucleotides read TGCGCCAGCAGCTTTCGTCCAGGGCTCACTGAAGCTTTCTTT.

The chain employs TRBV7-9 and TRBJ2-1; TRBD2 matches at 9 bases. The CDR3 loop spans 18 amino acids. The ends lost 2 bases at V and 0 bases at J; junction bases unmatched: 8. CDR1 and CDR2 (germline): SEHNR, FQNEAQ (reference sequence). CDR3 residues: CASSLWGLAESSYNEQFF. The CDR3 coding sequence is TGTGCCAGCAGCTTATGGGGACTAGCTGAAAGCTCCTACAATGAGCAGTTCTTC.

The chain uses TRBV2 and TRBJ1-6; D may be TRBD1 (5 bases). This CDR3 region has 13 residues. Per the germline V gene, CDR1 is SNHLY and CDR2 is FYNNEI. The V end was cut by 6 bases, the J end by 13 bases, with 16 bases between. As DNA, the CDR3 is TGTGCCAGCAGCCTACTGGGACTTATTCCCCTCCACTTT. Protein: CASSLLGLIPLHF. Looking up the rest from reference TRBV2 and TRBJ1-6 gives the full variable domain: EPEVTQTPSHQVTQMGQEVILRCVPISNHLYFYWYRQILGQKVEFLVSFYNNEISEKSEIFDDQFSVERPDGSNFTLKIRSTKLEDSAMYFCASSLLGLIPLHFGNGTRLTVT.

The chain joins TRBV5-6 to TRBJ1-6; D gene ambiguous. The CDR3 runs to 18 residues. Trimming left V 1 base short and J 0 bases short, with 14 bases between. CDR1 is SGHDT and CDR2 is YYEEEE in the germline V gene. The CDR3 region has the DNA TGTGCCAGCAGCTTGAGATTAGACTCAAGCTCCTATAATTCACCCCTCCACTTT. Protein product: CASSLRLDSSSYNSPLHF.

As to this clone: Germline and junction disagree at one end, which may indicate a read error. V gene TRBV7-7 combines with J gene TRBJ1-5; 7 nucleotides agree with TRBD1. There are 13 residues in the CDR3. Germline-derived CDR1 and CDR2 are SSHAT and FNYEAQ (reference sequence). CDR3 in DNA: TGTGCCAGCAGCCTTACTGAGGGGGCTTCCCTCTATTTT. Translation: CASSLTEGASLYF. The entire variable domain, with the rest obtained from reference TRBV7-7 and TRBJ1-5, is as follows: GAGVSQSPRYKVTKRGQDVTLRCDPISSHATLYWYQQALGQGPEFLTYFNYEAQPDKSGLPSDRFSAERPEGSISTLTIQRTEQRDSAMYRCASSLTEGASLYFGDGTRLSIL.

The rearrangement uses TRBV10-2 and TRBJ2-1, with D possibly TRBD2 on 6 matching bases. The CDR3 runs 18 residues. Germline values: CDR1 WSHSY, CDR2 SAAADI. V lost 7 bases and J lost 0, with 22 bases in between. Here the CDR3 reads CASISISSDDHSYNEQFF. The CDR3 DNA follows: TGCGCCAGCATCTCCATTTCTAGCGACGATCACTCCTACAATGAGCAGTTCTTC.

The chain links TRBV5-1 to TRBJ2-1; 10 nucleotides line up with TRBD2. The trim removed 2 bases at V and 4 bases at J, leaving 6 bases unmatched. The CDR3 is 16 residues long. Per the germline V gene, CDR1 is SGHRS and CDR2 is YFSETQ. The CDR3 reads CASSLEVAGGYNEQFF. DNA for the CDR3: TGCGCCAGCAGCTTAGAGGTAGCGGGGGGTTACAATGAGCAGTTCTTC.

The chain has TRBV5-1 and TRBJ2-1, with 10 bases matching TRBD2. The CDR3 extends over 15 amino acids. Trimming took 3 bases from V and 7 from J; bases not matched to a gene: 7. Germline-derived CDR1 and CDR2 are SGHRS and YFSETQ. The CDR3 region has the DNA TGCGCCAGCAGCTCTGAGCGGGGGGGCCGTAATGAGCAGTTCTTC. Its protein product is CASSSERGGRNEQFF.

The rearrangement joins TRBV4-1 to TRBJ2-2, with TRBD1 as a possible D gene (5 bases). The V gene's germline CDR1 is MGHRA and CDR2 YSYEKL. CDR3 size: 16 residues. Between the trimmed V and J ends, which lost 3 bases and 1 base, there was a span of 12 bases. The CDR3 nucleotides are TGCGCCAGCAGCCATTACAGGTCGCGGAACACCGGGGAGCTGTTTTTT. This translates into CASSHYRSRNTGELFF.

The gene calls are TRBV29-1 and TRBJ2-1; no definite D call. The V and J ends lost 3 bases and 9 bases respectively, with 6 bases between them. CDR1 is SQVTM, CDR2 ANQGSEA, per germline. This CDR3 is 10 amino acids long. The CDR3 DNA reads TGCAGCGTTGAGAGTGCTGAGCAGTTCTTC. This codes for CSVESAEQFF.

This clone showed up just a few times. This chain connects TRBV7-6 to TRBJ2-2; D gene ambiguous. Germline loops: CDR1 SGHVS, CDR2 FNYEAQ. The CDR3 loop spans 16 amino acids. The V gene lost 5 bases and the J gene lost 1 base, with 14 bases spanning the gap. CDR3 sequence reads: CASSPRPVKNTGELFF. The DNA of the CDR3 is TGTGCCAGCAGCCCGCGTCCTGTGAAGAACACCGGGGAGCTGTTTTTT.

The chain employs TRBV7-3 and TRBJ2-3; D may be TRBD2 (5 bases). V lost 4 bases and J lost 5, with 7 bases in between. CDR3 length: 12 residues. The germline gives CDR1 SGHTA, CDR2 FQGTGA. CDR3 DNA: TGTGCCAGCAGCTCTACTAGAGATACGCAGTATTTT. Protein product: CASSSTRDTQYF.

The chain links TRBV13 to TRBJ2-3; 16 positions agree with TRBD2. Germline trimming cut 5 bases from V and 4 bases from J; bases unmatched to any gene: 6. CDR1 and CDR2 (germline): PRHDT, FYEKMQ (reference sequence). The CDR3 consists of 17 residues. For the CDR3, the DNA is TGTGCCAGCAGCCCGGGACTAGCGGGGGGGCCGGCAGATACGCAGTATTTT. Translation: CASSPGLAGGPADTQYF.

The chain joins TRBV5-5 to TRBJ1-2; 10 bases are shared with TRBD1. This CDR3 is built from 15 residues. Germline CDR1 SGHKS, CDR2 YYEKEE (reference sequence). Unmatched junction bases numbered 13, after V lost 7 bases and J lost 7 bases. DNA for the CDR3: TGTGCCAGCCACCTGATCCGGGACAGGGGAGGTGGCTACACCTTC. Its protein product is CASHLIRDRGGGYTF.

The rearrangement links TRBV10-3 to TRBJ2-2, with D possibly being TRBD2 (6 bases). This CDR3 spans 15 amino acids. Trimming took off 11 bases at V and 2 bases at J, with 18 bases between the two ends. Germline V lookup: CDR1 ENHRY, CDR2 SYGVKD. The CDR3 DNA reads TGTGCCGCTTCTGGGGGGACGGCTAACACCGGGGAGCTGTTTTTT. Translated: CAASGGTANTGELFF.

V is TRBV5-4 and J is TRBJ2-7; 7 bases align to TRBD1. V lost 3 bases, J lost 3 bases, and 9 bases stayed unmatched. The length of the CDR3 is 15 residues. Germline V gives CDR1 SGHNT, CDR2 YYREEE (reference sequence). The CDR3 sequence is CASSSKTGKFYEQYF. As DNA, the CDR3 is TGTGCCAGCAGCTCAAAGACAGGGAAGTTCTACGAGCAGTACTTC.

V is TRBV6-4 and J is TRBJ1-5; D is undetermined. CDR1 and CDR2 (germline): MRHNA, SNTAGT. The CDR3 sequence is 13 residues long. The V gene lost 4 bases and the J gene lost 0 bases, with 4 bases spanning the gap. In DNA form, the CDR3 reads TGTGCCAGCAGTGTTTATAGCAATCAGCCCCAGCATTTT. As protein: CASSVYSNQPQHF.

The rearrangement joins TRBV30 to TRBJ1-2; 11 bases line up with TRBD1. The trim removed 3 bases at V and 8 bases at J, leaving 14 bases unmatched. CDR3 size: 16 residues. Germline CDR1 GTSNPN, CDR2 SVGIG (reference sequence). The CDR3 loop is CAWSQRGDRGAMGYTF. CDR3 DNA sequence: TGTGCCTGGAGCCAGCGGGGGGACAGGGGGGCGATGGGCTACACCTTC.

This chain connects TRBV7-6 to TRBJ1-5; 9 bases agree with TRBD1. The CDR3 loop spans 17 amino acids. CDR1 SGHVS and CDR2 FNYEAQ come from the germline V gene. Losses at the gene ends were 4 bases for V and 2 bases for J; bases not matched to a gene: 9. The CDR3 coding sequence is TGTGCCAGCAGCTCGGGACAGGGCGGTTGGGGCAATCAGCCCCAGCATTTT. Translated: CASSSGQGGWGNQPQHF. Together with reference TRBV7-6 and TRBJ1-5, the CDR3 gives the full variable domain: GAGVSQSPRYKVTKRGQDVALRCDPISGHVSLYWYRQALGQGPEFLTYFNYEAQQDKSGLPNDRFSAERPEGSISTLTIQRTEQRDSAMYRCASSSGQGGWGNQPQHFGDGTRLSIL.

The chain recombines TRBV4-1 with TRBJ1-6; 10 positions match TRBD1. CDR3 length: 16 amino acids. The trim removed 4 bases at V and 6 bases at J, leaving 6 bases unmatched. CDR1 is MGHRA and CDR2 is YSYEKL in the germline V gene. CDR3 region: CASSPVGDRGNSPLHF. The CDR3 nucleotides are TGCGCCAGCAGCCCCGTGGGGGACAGGGGTAATTCACCCCTCCACTTT.

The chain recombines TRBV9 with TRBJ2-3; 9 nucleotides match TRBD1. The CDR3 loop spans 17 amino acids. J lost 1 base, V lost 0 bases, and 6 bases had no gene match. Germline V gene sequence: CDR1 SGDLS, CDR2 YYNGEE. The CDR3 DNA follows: TGTGCCAGCAGCGTAGGGACAGGGGAACTAGGCACAGATACGCAGTATTTT. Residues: CASSVGTGELGTDTQYF.

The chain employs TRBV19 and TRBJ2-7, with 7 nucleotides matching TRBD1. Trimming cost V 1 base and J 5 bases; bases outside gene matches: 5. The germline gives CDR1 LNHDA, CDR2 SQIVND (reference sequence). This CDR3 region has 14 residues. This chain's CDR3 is CASSIGTGRDEQYF. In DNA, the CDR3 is TGTGCCAGTAGTATAGGGACAGGCCGAGACGAGCAGTACTTC. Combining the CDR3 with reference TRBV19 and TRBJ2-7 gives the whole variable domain DGGITQSPKYLFRKEGQNVTLSCEQNLNHDAMYWYRQDPGQGLRLIYYSQIVNDFQKGDIAEGYSVSREKKESFPLTVTSAQKNPTAFYLCASSIGTGRDEQYFGPGTRLTVT.

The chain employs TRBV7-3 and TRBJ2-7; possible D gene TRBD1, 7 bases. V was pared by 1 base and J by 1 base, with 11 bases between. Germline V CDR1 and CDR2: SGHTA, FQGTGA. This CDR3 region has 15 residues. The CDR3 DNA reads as TGTGCCAGCAGCTTAAACGCAGGGGGGTCCTACGAGCAGTACTTC. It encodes CASSLNAGGSYEQYF.

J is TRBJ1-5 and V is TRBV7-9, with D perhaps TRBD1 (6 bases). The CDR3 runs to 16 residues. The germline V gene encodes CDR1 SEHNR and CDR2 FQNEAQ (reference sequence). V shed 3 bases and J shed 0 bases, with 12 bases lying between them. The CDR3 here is CASSFPGAASNQPQHF. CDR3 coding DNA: TGTGCCAGCAGCTTCCCAGGGGCCGCTAGCAATCAGCCCCAGCATTTT.

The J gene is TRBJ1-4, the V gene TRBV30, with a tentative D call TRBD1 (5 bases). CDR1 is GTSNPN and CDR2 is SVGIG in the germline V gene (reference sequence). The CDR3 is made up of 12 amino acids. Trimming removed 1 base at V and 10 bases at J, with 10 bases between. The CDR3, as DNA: TGTGCCTGGAGTGAGGGCGGGGGAAAACTGTTTTTT. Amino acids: CAWSEGGGKLFF.

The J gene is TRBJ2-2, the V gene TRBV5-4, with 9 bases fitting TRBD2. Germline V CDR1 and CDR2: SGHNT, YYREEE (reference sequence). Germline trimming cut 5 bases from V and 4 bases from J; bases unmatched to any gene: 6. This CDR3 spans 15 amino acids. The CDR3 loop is CASRASGEFTGELFF. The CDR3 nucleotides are TGTGCCAGCAGGGCTAGCGGGGAGTTCACCGGGGAGCTGTTTTTT.

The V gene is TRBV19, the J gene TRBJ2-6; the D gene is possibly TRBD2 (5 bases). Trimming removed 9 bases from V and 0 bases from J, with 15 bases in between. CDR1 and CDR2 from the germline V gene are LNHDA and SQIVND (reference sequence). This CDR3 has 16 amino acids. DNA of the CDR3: TGTGCCAGCCGGGATATTTCGAGCTCTGGGGCCAACGTCCTGACTTTC. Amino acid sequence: CASRDISSSGANVLTF.